The clone carrying this T cell receptor (beta chain) has at least ten counts. Its antigen is still unknown. The CDR3 has 15 residues. CDR1 and CDR2 from the germline V gene are SGHDT and YYEEEE. Trimming stripped 4 bases from V and 1 base from J, with 15 bases between. This sample stems from a study of blood T cells in healthy people across ages. Points from the study as a whole: Considered underestimates were the diversity estimates obtained from one million T cells.

With a J-beta primer mix and a sample-barcoded 5' primer, a second PCR ran 7 to 11 cycles. Tags on each cDNA molecule came from a template-switch adaptor with 12 random nucleotides. TCRdb recomputed calls from the 5' RACE reads with MiXCR, one row per CDR3 protein. This table has under 800,000 distinct CDR3 sequences, roughly 21% appearing once. It was 8 to 10 milliliters of peripheral blood that were drawn from each donor. The sequence was collected from a man between 65 and 85 years old in good health. Sequenced: blood. V gene TRBV5-6 combines with J gene TRBJ2-7, with D unclear. CDR3 protein: CASSLPKQESYEQYF. The DNA of the CDR3 is TGTGCCAGCAGCCTACCCAAGCAGGAGTCCTACGAGCAGTACTTC. Combining the CDR3 with reference TRBV5-6 and TRBJ2-7 gives the whole variable domain DAGVTQSPTHLIKTRGQQVTLRCSPKSGHDTVSWYQQALGQGPQFIFQYYEEEERQRGNFPDRFSGHQFPNYSSELNVNALLLGDSALYLCASSLPKQESYEQYFGPGTRLTVT.